The 23 T cell receptor beta chains below were found in one sample sequenced in a study of beta chain features in type 1 diabetes. Reverse transcription of all isolated RNA meant that expressed TCRB transcripts were sequenced. Sequencing used immunoSEQ multiplex PCR; TCRdb keeps in-frame clones, though not all of them. The sample has 350,000 to 400,000 clones; around 16% are singletons. Specimen: naive CD4+ T cells from blood. The receptors here all came from a woman aged 18-30 years in good health.

The V call is TRBV7-2, the J call TRBJ2-1; 11 bases map to TRBD2. Per germline, CDR1 SGHTA and CDR2 FQGNSA. The trim removed 3 bases at V and 4 bases at J, leaving 2 bases unmatched. The CDR3 loop spans 15 amino acids. The CDR3 region is CASSFASGGYNEQFF. The CDR3 DNA follows: TGTGCCAGCAGCTTCGCTAGCGGGGGGTACAATGAGCAGTTCTTC.

This clone came up a few times. The chain has TRBV30 and TRBJ2-3, with a weak D call TRBD2 (6 bases). CDR1 and CDR2 (germline): GTSNPN, SVGIG (reference sequence). This CDR3 has 16 amino acids. Trimming stripped 2 bases from V and 0 bases from J, with 15 bases between. CDR3 nucleotide sequence: TGTGCCTGGAGTACGGGACTGGCCCTTAGCACAGATACGCAGTATTTT. It specifies CAWSTGLALSTDTQYF. Combining the CDR3 with reference TRBV30 and TRBJ2-3 gives the whole variable domain SQTIHQWPATLVQPVGSPLSLECTVEGTSNPNLYWYRQAAGRGLQLLFYSVGIGQISSEVPQNLSASRPQDRQFILSSKKLLLSDSGFYLCAWSTGLALSTDTQYFGPGTRLTVL.

The chain employs TRBV5-1 and TRBJ1-2; the D is unclear. The CDR3 has 13 amino acids. The germline V gene has CDR1 SGHRS and CDR2 YFSETQ. Trimming removed 4 bases from V and 4 bases from J, with 11 bases in between. The CDR3 nucleotides are TGCGCCAGCAGCCCCGGGGAGGGCTATGGCTACACCTTC. Amino acid sequence: CASSPGEGYGYTF.

This clone was seen more than once but under ten times. This chain uses TRBV7-9 with TRBJ1-2, with D maybe TRBD1 (6 bases). Germline V gene sequence: CDR1 SEHNR, CDR2 FQNEAQ (reference sequence). This CDR3 is built from 15 residues. Trimming pared 5 bases from V and 0 bases from J, leaving 13 bases between. CDR3 in amino acids: CASSAAGTSNYGYTF. CDR3 DNA sequence: TGTGCCAGCAGCGCTGCCGGGACATCTAACTATGGCTACACCTTC.

The chain employs TRBV27 and TRBJ1-2; D perhaps matches TRBD1 (5 bases). The CDR3 is 14 amino acids. CDR1 MNHEY and CDR2 SMNVEV come from the germline V gene (reference sequence). Trimming pared 2 bases from V and 4 bases from J, leaving 11 bases between. CDR3 sequence (DNA): TGTGCCAGCAGTTTAAGCAGGGCGAGCTATGGCTACACCTTC. Translating it yields CASSLSRASYGYTF.

This clone was detected only a few times. The chain has TRBV30 and TRBJ1-1, with 8 bases aligning to TRBD1. The V gene's germline CDR1 is GTSNPN and CDR2 SVGIG (reference sequence). V shed 0 bases and J 4 bases; nucleotides not matched to a gene: 7. This CDR3 has 15 amino acids. The CDR3, as DNA: TGTGCCTGGAGTGTTTCAGGGGGCTCTCGCACTGAAGCTTTCTTT. Translated, it gives CAWSVSGGSRTEAFF.

This clone has just a few counts. Relative to the germline gene, one junction end is altered; a read error may explain this. The V and J genes are TRBV28 and TRBJ2-1; no clear D. CDR1 is MDHEN, CDR2 SYDVKM, per germline. The CDR3 extends over 11 amino acids. In DNA form, the CDR3 reads TGTGCCAGCAGTTTCTACGATGAGCAGTTCTTC. Residues: CASSFYDEQFF.

V gene TRBV6-5 combines with J gene TRBJ2-1; maybe TRBD2 (6 bases). This CDR3 has 16 residues. Trimming shortened V by 4 bases and J by 2 bases, and 15 bases separated the two germline ends. Per the germline V gene, CDR1 is MNHEY and CDR2 is SVGAGI. For the CDR3, the DNA is TGTGCCAGCAGTTGGGAGAGGGACTTCCCCTACAATGAGCAGTTCTTC. It encodes CASSWERDFPYNEQFF.

In its sample, this clone was seen a few times. The chain combines TRBV7-9 with TRBJ2-1; D remains ambiguous. The CDR3 covers 13 residues. CDR1 is SEHNR, CDR2 FQNEAQ, per germline (reference sequence). Trimming took 5 bases from V and 3 from J, leaving 8 bases between them. The CDR3 spells CASSPSRYNEQFF. CDR3 nucleotides: TGTGCCAGCAGCCCCTCCCGCTACAATGAGCAGTTCTTC. Full variable domain (remainder filled in from reference TRBV7-9 and TRBJ2-1): DTGVSQNPRHKITKRGQNVTFRCDPISEHNRLYWYRQTLGQGPEFLTYFQNEAQLEKSRLLSDRFSAERPKGSFSTLEIQRTEQGDSAMYLCASSPSRYNEQFFGPGTRLTVL.

CDR3 DNA: TGCAGCGGGACAGGTTTATTCTACGAGCAGTACTTC. The encoded protein is CSGTGLFYEQYF. J is TRBJ2-7 and V is TRBV29-1; TRBD1 matches 7 bases. The CDR3 consists of 12 residues. J lost 3 bases, V lost 7 bases, and 6 bases had no gene match. The germline CDR1 and CDR2 sequences are SQVTM and ANQGSEA.

This chain links TRBV7-9 with TRBJ2-1; TRBD2 matches at 9 bases. V lost 2 bases and J lost 8; bases outside the gene matches: 7. The V gene's germline CDR1 is SEHNR and CDR2 FQNEAQ (reference sequence). This CDR3 comprises 15 residues. CDR3 amino acids: CASSLYSGRMYEQFF. The DNA for the CDR3 is TGTGCCAGCAGCTTATACAGCGGGAGGATGTATGAGCAGTTCTTC.

The V gene is TRBV6-5, the J gene TRBJ2-7, with D maybe TRBD1 (5 bases). Germline CDR1 is MNHEY and CDR2 is SVGAGI. The length of the CDR3 is 12 residues. V lost 4 bases to trimming and J lost 6 bases, with 10 bases between them. CDR3 coding DNA: TGTGCCAGCAGTTCGACAGTCGCCGAGCAGTACTTC. Translating it yields CASSSTVAEQYF.

This chain links TRBV6-5 with TRBJ2-1; D may be TRBD2 (6 bases). This CDR3 has 15 residues. Trimming removed 6 bases at V and 6 bases at J, with 18 bases between. Germline-derived CDR1 and CDR2 are MNHEY and SVGAGI. The CDR3 sequence is CASSKVAGTSNEQFF. The DNA for the CDR3 is TGTGCCAGCAGCAAGGTCGCGGGAACGAGCAATGAGCAGTTCTTC.

The chain carries TRBV30 and TRBJ1-5; D unresolved. V was clipped by 4 bases and J by 4 bases, with 11 bases between them. The V gene's germline CDR1 is GTSNPN and CDR2 SVGIG (reference sequence). The CDR3 sequence is 13 residues long. The CDR3 DNA sequence: TGTGCCTGGAACGTGGCGGTTAATCAGCCCCAGCATTTT. It is translated as CAWNVAVNQPQHF.

This clone has only a few counts. This chain links TRBV7-9 with TRBJ2-3; 7 bases are a match to TRBD1. The CDR3 runs to 16 residues. V was pared by 1 base and J by 3 bases, with 7 bases of the junction left unmatched. Germline V gene lookup returns CDR1 SEHNR and CDR2 FQNEAQ (reference sequence). The CDR3 protein is CASSLEGTVPTDTQYF. In DNA form, the CDR3 reads TGTGCCAGCAGCTTAGAAGGGACAGTACCTACAGATACGCAGTATTTT.

The sample holds a few counts of this clone. This rearrangement joins TRBV10-3 to TRBJ2-3; 8 bases are shared with TRBD1. The CDR3 extends over 15 amino acids. The ends lost 5 bases at V and 1 base at J; junction bases unmatched: 5. Germline CDR1 and CDR2: ENHRY and SYGVKD. DNA for the CDR3: TGTGCCATCAGTAAGACAGGGGATCGCACAGATACGCAGTATTTT. Its translation is CAISKTGDRTDTQYF.

V gene TRBV6-5 combines with J gene TRBJ2-5; a weak D match, TRBD1 (6 bases). Germline CDR1 MNHEY, CDR2 SVGAGI. The CDR3 runs 14 residues. V dropped 5 bases and J dropped 1 base, with 11 bases sitting between them. CDR3 nucleotides: TGTGCCAGCAGTGACGACAGGTTCCAAGAGACCCAGTACTTC. This sequence encodes CASSDDRFQETQYF.

The chain links TRBV5-6 to TRBJ2-4, with unresolved D. Germline V gene sequence: CDR1 SGHDT, CDR2 YYEEEE. This CDR3 comprises 14 residues. Trimming took 0 bases from V and 1 from J, leaving 5 bases between them. CDR3 DNA: TGTGCCAGCAGCTTGGCGTTGGCCAAAAACATTCAGTACTTC. This codes for CASSLALAKNIQYF.

This clone appeared a few times. The chain is built from TRBV4-3 and TRBJ2-7; D might be TRBD1 (6 bases). Per the germline V gene, CDR1 is LGHNA and CDR2 is YSLEER. CDR3 size: 15 residues. V lost 0 bases, J lost 3 bases, and 12 bases lay in between. The CDR3 DNA follows: TGCGCCAGCAGCCAAGAGAAGGACAGCTTCTACGAGCAGTACTTC. Protein sequence: CASSQEKDSFYEQYF.

This chain connects TRBV19 to TRBJ1-5, with D perhaps matching TRBD1 (6 bases). V was clipped by 7 bases and J by 3 bases, with 13 bases between them. This CDR3 has 14 residues. Germline V gene lookup returns CDR1 LNHDA and CDR2 SQIVND (reference sequence). CDR3 sequence (DNA): TGTGCCAGTACCTGGATGGGACACAATCAGCCCCAGCATTTT. Translated, it gives CASTWMGHNQPQHF.

J is TRBJ2-3 and V is TRBV6-6; 10 bases are shared with TRBD1. Germline V lookup: CDR1 MNHNY, CDR2 SVGAGI (reference sequence). V was clipped by 6 bases and J by 8 bases; unmatched bases: 14. The CDR3 spans 16 residues. DNA of the CDR3: TGTGCCAGCAGGTCGGGACAGGGGCCCTCGGTCGCTACGCAGTATTTT. The encoded protein is CASRSGQGPSVATQYF.

This clone was observed a handful of times. This chain uses TRBV30 with TRBJ1-3; no clear D gene. In germline, CDR1 is GTSNPN, CDR2 SVGIG (reference sequence). The CDR3 runs 14 residues. The V gene lost 5 bases and the J gene lost 0 bases, with 11 bases spanning the gap. This CDR3 is CAWAAGLSGNTIYF. CDR3 bases: TGTGCCTGGGCGGCAGGACTCTCTGGAAACACCATATATTTT.

A few counts support this clone. The chain has TRBV7-9 and TRBJ2-7; TRBD2 matches at 11 bases. This CDR3 region has 14 residues. Germline V CDR1 and CDR2: SEHNR, FQNEAQ (reference sequence). V shed 2 bases, J shed 9 bases, and the junction held 6 bases outside the gene matches. The DNA of the CDR3 is TGTGCCAGCAGCTTAACTAGCGGGAGAGGCGCGCAGTACTTC. Translating gives CASSLTSGRGAQYF.